The rows below give T cell receptor beta chains drawn from one sample of a study of T cell repertoires in cytomegalovirus infection. TCRdb processed the reads anew with MiXCR; each CDR3 protein has one entry. This table holds under 200,000 distinct CDR3 sequences, 9.5% found once. Sequencing was done on a sample of PBMCs. These receptors were taken from a human donor in good health (CMV status not recorded). Some clones in this sample may be carry-over from other donors' samples. CDR3s include the opening cysteine and the closing phenylalanine or tryptophan. D genes are given only for firm matches. Size is stated for part of the rows, as once, few or many counts, or as a class when the clone is expanded.

j_gene | v_gene | d_gene | abundance | CDR3nt | CDR3aa
TRBJ2-1 | TRBV6-1 | NA | NA | TGTGCCAGCAGTGGAGTTGTGGTCAGGGTGTATCGGATTGAGCAGTTCTTC | CASSGVVVRVYRIEQFF
TRBJ1-5 | TRBV6-1 | NA | many | TGTGCCAGCAGTGAAGGCTGGCTTCATCAGCCCCAGCATTTT | CASSEGWLHQPQHF
TRBJ2-7 | TRBV7-8 | TRBD2 | many | TGTGCCAGCAGCTTAGTAACTAGCGGGGGGGCCTACGAGCAGTACTTC | CASSLVTSGGAYEQYF
TRBJ2-3 | TRBV20-1 | NA | few | TGCAGTGCTAGAGCCGGTGGAGATACGCAGTATTTT | CSARAGGDTQYF
TRBJ2-7 | TRBV7-2 | NA | many | TGTGCCAGCAGCTTCAGGTACGAGCAGTACTTC | CASSFRYEQYF
TRBJ2-7 | TRBV7-8 | NA | many | TGTGCCAGCAGCTTAGCGCGGGGGCAGGCTGAGCAGTACTTC | CASSLARGQAEQYF
TRBJ1-6 | TRBV24-1 | TRBD1 | many | TGTGCCACCTCAAGCGGACAGGGGACTTCACCCCTCCACTTT | CATSSGQGTSPLHF
TRBJ2-1 | TRBV6-2/TRBV6-3 | TRBD2 | many | TGTGCCAGCAGTTACTCACTAGCGGGAGGGCCAGACAATGAGCAGTTCTTC | CASSYSLAGGPDNEQFF
TRBJ2-1 | TRBV11-3 | NA | many | TGTGCCAGCAGCTTAGGGGCAGACTCCTACAATGAGCAGTTCTTC | CASSLGADSYNEQFF
TRBJ1-5 | TRBV7-9 | NA | many | TGTGCCAGCAGCTTAGCAGGGAGGGAGAGCAATCAGCCCCAGCATTTT | CASSLAGRESNQPQHF
TRBJ1-6 | TRBV6-2/TRBV6-3 | TRBD1 | few | TGTGCCAGCAGTTTCGACCGTCGCGGCAGGGGGACCCCCCTTAATTCACCCCTCCACTTT | CASSFDRRGRGTPLNSPLHF
TRBJ2-7 | TRBV7-8 | NA | few | TGTGCCAGCAGCTCACCGTCTCTCGAGCAGTACTTC | CASSSPSLEQYF
TRBJ2-7 | TRBV20-1 | TRBD1 | NA | TGCAGTGCTAGGGGACAGCCGTCCTACGAGCAGTACTTC | CSARGQPSYEQYF
TRBJ1-2 | TRBV7-8 | NA | many | TGTGCCAGCAGCCCCCCCGGGGCAAGCTATGGCTACACCTTC | CASSPPGASYGYTF
TRBJ2-7 | TRBV28 | TRBD1 | NA | TGTGCCAGCAGTTTCCAGGGACAGGGGGGTCAGTACTTC | CASSFQGQGGQYF
TRBJ1-2 | TRBV29-1 | NA | NA | TGCAGCATGACGATGGGGGGCGACTATGGCTACACCTTC | CSMTMGGDYGYTF
TRBJ2-1 | TRBV28 | NA | NA | TGTGCCAGCAGCCCCGGGGGCGTCGATGAGCAGTTCTTC | CASSPGGVDEQFF
TRBJ1-5 | TRBV6-2/TRBV6-3 | NA | many | TGTGCCAGCAGACGAGATCAGAGACAGACCAGTAACAATCAGCCCCAGCATTTT | CASRRDQRQTSNNQPQHF
TRBJ1-5 | TRBV12-3/TRBV12-4 | NA | many | TGTGCCAGCAGAGCCACAGGGACGGACGATCAGCCCCAGCATTTT | CASRATGTDDQPQHF
TRBJ1-5 | TRBV20-1 | NA | NA | TGCAGTGCTGGAGACAGAAATAGCAATCAGCCCCAGCATTTT | CSAGDRNSNQPQHF
TRBJ2-7 | TRBV29-1 | NA | many | TGCAGCGTTGTAGCCAGGGGGGTATCCTACGAGCAGTACTTC | CSVVARGVSYEQYF
TRBJ2-1 | TRBV28 | TRBD1 | many | TGTGCCAGCACGACGGACAGGGGGTTGAATGAGCAGTTCTTC | CASTTDRGLNEQFF
TRBJ1-5 | TRBV29-1 | TRBD1 | NA | TGCAGCGTCTCGACAGGGAATAGCAATCAGCCCCAGCATTTT | CSVSTGNSNQPQHF
TRBJ2-3 | TRBV12-3/TRBV12-4 | NA | NA | TGTGCCAGCAGTTTCGCGGGCCGCACAGATACGCAGTATTTT | CASSFAGRTDTQYF